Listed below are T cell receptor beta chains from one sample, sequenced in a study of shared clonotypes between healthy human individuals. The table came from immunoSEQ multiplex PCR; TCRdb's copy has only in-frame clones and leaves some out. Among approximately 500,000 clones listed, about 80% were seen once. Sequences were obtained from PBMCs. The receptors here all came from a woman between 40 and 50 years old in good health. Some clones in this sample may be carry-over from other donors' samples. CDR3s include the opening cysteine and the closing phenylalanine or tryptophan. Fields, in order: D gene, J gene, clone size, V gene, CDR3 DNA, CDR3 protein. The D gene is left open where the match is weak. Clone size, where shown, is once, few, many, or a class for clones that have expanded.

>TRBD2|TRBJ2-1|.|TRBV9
TGTGCCAGCAGCGTGGGGGGGACTAGCACAAATGAGCAGTTCTTC
CASSVGGTSTNEQFF
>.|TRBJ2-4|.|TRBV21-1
TGTGCCAGCAGCAAGGGAGAAGGGAAGAACATTCAGTACTTC
CASSKGEGKNIQYF
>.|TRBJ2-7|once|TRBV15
TGTGCCACCAGCAGAGAACCCGGGGCTTCCTACGAGCAGTACTTC
CATSREPGASYEQYF
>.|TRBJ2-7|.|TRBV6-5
TGTGCCAGCACTCGCGACCACGTCGGGATCTACGAGCAGTACTTC
CASTRDHVGIYEQYF
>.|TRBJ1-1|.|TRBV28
TGTGCCAGCAGTTTGATCGTGAACGGTGAAGCTTTCTTT
CASSLIVNGEAFF
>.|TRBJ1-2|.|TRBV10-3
TGTGCCATCAGTGACCCCAGGCACCCGTATGGCTACACCTTC
CAISDPRHPYGYTF
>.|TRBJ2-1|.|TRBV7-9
TGTGCCAGCAGCCCAAGAAATGAGCAGTTCTTC
CASSPRNEQFF
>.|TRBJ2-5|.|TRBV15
TGTGCCACCAGCTCCCGGGCCCAAGAGACCCAGTACTTC
CATSSRAQETQYF
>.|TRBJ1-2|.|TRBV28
TGTGCCAGCCAGATAGGAGGGCGACTTAACTATGGCTACACCTTC
CASQIGGRLNYGYTF
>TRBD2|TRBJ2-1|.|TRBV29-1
TGCAGCGCCGAGGGACTAGGGGATTACAATGAGCAGTTCTTC
CSAEGLGDYNEQFF
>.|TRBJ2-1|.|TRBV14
TGTGCCAGCAGCCAAGGCTGGACAAACCTTTACAATGAGCAGTTCTTC
CASSQGWTNLYNEQFF
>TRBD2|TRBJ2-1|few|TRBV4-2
TGTGCCAGCAGCCAAGTATTAGCGGGAGGAAATGAGAATGAGCAGTTCTTC
CASSQVLAGGNENEQFF
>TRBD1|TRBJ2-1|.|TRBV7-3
TGTGCCAGCAGCCCAGGGGACAGAAGGGAGCAGTTCTTC
CASSPGDRREQFF
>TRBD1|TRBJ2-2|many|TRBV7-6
TGTGCCAGCAGCTCCCAACAGGGGGCAACGAACACCGGGGAGCTGTTTTTT
CASSSQQGATNTGELFF
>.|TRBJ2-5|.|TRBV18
TGTGCCAGCTCACCATCCCGGGACTCTAGGTACCAAGAGACCCAGTACTTC
CASSPSRDSRYQETQYF
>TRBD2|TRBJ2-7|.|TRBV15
TGTGCCACCCAAAAGGGACTAGCGAACGACGAGCAGTACTTC
CATQKGLANDEQYF
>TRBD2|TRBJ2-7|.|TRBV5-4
TGTGCCAGCAGTCACCGAGCTAGCGGGAGTAGTGAGCAGTACTTC
CASSHRASGSSEQYF
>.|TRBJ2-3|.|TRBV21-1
TGTGCCAGCAGCCTGATTCCCGGGACCGCCTTGTGGCGAGGCACAGATACGCAGTATTTT
CASSLIPGTALWRGTDTQYF
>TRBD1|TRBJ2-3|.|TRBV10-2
TGCGCCAGTTATGACAGGGGGGGTCGAGATACGCAGTATTTT
CASYDRGGRDTQYF
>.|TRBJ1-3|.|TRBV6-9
TGTGCCACCTCTCCCGCGGTTGGAAACACCATATATTTT
CATSPAVGNTIYF
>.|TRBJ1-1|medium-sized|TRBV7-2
TGTGCCAGCAGCTTCGGGATGTTGAACACTGAAGCTTTCTTT
CASSFGMLNTEAFF
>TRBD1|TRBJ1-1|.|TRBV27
TGTGCCAGCAGTTTGACAGGGGGTACTGAAGCTTTCTTT
CASSLTGGTEAFF
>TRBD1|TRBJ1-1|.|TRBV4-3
TGCGCCAGCAGCCAAGCGGGACAGGGTTATTTCTTT
CASSQAGQGYFF
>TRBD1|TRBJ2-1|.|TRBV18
TGTGCCAGCTCACCACACCCCCCCGGACAGGCTGACAATGAGCAGTTCTTC
CASSPHPPGQADNEQFF
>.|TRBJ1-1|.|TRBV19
TGTGCCAGTAGTATGAGGGGCCCGGACACTGAAGCTTTCTTT
CASSMRGPDTEAFF
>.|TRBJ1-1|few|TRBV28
TGTGCCAGCAGTTTGCCGACAGATGGGGGCACTGAAGCTTTCTTT
CASSLPTDGGTEAFF
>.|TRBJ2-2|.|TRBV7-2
TGTGCCAGCAGCTCGGACTTCAACACCGGGGAGCTGTTTTTT
CASSSDFNTGELFF
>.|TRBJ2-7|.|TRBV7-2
TGTGCCAGCAAACTACTAGCAGCCTACGAGCAGTACTTC
CASKLLAAYEQYF
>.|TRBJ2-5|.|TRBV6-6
TGTGCCAGCAGTTACCGAGCCGTAGAGACCCAGTACTTC
CASSYRAVETQYF
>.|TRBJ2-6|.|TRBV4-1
TGCGCCAGCAGCCAATGGCCGGCTTACCTATACTCTGGGGCCAACGTCCTGACTTTC
CASSQWPAYLYSGANVLTF